Detailed here is one T cell receptor (beta chain). The data are from a study of shared T cell receptors in the human thymus. Only in-frame clones appear in the TCRdb table, and some are missing; sequencing was by immunoSEQ multiplex PCR. The table has 550,000 to 800,000 clones, around 85% seen once; the top ten hold under 0.012%. V lost 3 bases and J 4 bases, leaving 15 bases between the germline ends. Germline loops: CDR1 MNHNS, CDR2 SASEGT. CDR3 length: 15 amino acids. These data are also associated with another study on human thymus T cells. That report adds: Donors were healthy Finnish infants having corrective surgery for congenital heart defects. Highly overlapping thymic repertoires in unrelated individuals were reported by related research.

Sequencing used thymocytes. The receptor was isolated from a girl under three years old with a congenital heart defect. The chain carries TRBV6-1 and TRBJ1-2, with a weak D call TRBD1 (5 bases). The CDR3 sequence: CASSDRDFPIYGYTF. CDR3 sequence (DNA): TGTGCCAGCAGTGACCGGGACTTCCCTATCTATGGCTACACCTTC.